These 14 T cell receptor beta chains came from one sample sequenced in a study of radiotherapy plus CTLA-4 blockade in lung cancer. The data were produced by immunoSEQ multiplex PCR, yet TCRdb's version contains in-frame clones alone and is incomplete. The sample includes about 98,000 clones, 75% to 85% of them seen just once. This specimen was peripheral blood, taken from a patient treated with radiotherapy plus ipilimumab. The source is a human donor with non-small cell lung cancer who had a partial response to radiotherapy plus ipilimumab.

The chain's CDR3 is CALTAGKSNQPQHF. As DNA, the CDR3 is TGTGCCTTAACAGCAGGTAAAAGCAATCAGCCCCAGCATTTT. The gene calls are TRBV30 and TRBJ1-5; no clear D. The germline V and J ends were trimmed by 7 bases and 1 base, with 14 bases remaining between them. The CDR3 is made up of 14 amino acids. Germline V gene sequence: CDR1 GTSNPN, CDR2 SVGIG (reference sequence).

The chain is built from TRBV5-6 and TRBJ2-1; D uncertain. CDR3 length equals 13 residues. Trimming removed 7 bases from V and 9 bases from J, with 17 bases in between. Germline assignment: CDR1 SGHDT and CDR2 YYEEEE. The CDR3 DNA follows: TGTGCCAGCCAGGCTGAGTCAGGCCCTGAGCAGTTCTTC. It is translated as CASQAESGPEQFF.

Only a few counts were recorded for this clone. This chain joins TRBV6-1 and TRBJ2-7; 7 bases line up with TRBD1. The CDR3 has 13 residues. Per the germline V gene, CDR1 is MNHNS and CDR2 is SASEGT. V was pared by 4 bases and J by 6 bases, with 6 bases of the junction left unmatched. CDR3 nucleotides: TGTGCCAGCAGTGTTAGGGGGCTCGGCGAGCAGTACTTC. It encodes CASSVRGLGEQYF.

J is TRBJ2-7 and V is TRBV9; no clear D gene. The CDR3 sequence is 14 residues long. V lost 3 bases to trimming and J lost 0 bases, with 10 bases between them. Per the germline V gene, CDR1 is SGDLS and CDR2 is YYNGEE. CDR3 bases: TGTGCCAGCAGCGGCTCCGTGAGCTCCTACGAGCAGTACTTC. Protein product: CASSGSVSSYEQYF.

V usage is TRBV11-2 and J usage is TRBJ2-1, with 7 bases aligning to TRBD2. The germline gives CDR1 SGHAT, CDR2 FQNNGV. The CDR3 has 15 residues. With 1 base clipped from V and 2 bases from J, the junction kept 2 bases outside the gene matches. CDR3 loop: CASSLASGAYNEQFF. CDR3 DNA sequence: TGTGCCAGCAGCTTAGCCAGCGGGGCCTACAATGAGCAGTTCTTC.

CDR3 sequence (DNA): TGTGCCAGCAGTCCCGTGGGACAGCCTTTAAAGACCCAGTACTTC. This codes for CASSPVGQPLKTQYF. The V gene is TRBV28, the J gene TRBJ2-5; TRBD1 agrees at 7 bases. Germline V gene lookup returns CDR1 MDHEN and CDR2 SYDVKM. J lost 6 bases, V lost 5 bases, and 12 bases had no gene match. This CDR3 contains 15 residues.

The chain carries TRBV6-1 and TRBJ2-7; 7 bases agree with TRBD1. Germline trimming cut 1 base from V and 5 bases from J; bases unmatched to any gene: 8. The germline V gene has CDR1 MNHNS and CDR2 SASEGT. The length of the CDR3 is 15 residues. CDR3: CASSEEGQPTDEQYF. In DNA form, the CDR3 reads TGTGCCAGCAGTGAAGAGGGACAGCCCACAGACGAGCAGTACTTC.

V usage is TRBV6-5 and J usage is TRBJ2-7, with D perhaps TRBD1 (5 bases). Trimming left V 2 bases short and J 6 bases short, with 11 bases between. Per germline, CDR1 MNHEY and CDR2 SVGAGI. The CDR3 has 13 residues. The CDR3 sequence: CASSYDWGGEQYF. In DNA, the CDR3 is TGTGCCAGCAGTTACGACTGGGGCGGCGAGCAGTACTTC.

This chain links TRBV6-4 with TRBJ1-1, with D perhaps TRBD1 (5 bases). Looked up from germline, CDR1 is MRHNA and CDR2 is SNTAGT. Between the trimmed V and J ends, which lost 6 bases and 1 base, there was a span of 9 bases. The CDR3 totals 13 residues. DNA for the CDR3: TGTGCCAGCAGCCTTACAGGGAACACTGAAGCTTTCTTT. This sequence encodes CASSLTGNTEAFF.

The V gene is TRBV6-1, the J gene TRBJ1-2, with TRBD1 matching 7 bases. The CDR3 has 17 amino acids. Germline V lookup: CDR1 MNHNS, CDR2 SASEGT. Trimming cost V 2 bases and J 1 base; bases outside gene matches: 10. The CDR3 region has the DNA TGTGCCAGCAGTGAACTAGGGGGCCGTAAGGGTAACTATGGCTACACCTTC. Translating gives CASSELGGRKGNYGYTF.

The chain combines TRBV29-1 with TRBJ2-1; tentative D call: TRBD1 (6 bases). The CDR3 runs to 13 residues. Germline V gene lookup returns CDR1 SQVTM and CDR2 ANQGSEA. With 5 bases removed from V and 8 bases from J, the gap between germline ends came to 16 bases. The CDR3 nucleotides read TGCAGCGTTCAGGGGTTGGATTGGGATGAGCAGTTCTTC. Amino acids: CSVQGLDWDEQFF.

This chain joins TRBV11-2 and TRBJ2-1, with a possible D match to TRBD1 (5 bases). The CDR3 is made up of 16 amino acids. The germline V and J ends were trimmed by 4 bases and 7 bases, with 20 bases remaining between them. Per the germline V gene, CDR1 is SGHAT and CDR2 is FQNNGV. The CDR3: CASSSPPGHRANEQFF. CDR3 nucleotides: TGTGCCAGCAGCTCCCCTCCCGGACACCGGGCGAATGAGCAGTTCTTC.

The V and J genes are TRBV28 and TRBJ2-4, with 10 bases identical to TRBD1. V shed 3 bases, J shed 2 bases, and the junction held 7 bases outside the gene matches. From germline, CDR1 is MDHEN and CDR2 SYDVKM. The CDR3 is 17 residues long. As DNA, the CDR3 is TGTGCCAGCAGTTTTCCGAGAGACAGGGGGCCCAAAAACATTCAGTACTTC. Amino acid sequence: CASSFPRDRGPKNIQYF.

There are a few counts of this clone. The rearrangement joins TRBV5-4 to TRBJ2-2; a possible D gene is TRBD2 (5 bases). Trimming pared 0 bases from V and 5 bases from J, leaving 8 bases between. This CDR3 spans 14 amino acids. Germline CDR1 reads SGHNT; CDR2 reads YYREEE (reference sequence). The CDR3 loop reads CASSLAGSTGELFF. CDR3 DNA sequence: TGTGCCAGCAGCTTGGCGGGGAGTACCGGGGAGCTGTTTTTT. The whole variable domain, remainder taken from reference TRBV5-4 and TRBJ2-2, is ETGVTQSPTHLIKTRGQQVTLRCSSQSGHNTVSWYQQALGQGPQFIFQYYREEENGRGNFPPRFSGLQFPNYSSELNVNALELDDSALYLCASSLAGSTGELFFGEGSRLTVL.